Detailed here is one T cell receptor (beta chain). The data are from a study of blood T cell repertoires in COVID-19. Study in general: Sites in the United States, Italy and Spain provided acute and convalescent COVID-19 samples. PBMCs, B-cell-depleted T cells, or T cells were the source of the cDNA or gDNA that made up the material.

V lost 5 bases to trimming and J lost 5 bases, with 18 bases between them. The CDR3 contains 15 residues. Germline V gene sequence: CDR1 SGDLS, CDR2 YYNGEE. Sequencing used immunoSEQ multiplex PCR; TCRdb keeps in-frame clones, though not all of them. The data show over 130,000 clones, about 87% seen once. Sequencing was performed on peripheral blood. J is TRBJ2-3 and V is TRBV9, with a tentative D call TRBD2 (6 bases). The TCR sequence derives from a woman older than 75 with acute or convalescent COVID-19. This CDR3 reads CASSSRVTRGDTQYF. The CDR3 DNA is TGTGCCAGCAGTTCCCGGGTAACGCGGGGAGATACGCAGTATTTT.